Below, 26 T cell receptor beta chains from the same sample are listed, as sequenced in a study of blood T cell repertoires in COVID-19. Some clones are missing from TCRdb's copy, which holds only in-frame ones; the method was immunoSEQ multiplex PCR. The sample has roughly 280,000 clones; around nine tenths are singletons. Source material: peripheral blood. These receptors all come from a man aged 45-65 years with acute or convalescent COVID-19.

The rearrangement uses TRBV7-3 and TRBJ2-3, with 7 positions matching TRBD1. The CDR3 extends over 15 amino acids. Germline V gene lookup returns CDR1 SGHTA and CDR2 FQGTGA. The junction had 1 base not matched to a gene; V was cut back by 0 bases and J by 1 base. Here the CDR3 reads CASSLTTGGTDTQYF. The CDR3 nucleotides are TGTGCCAGCAGCTTAACTACAGGGGGCACAGATACGCAGTATTTT.

The CDR3 DNA is TGTGCCAGCAGTTTACCTGGACTCAACTCCTACGAGCAGTACTTC. Residues: CASSLPGLNSYEQYF. The chain links TRBV27 to TRBJ2-7; perhaps TRBD2 as D (5 bases). V lost 2 bases and J 0 bases, leaving 11 bases between the germline ends. This CDR3 region has 15 residues. Germline V gives CDR1 MNHEY, CDR2 SMNVEV (reference sequence).

The chain uses TRBV3-1 (or the pseudogene TRBV3-2) and TRBJ2-7, with 7 bases matching TRBD1. Per the germline V gene, CDR1 is LGHDT and CDR2 is YNNKEL (reference sequence). J was trimmed by 2 bases and V by 3 bases; bases with no gene match: 7. The CDR3 is made up of 15 amino acids. CDR3: CASSHGHRGPYEQYF. In DNA form, the CDR3 reads TGTGCCAGCAGCCATGGCCACAGGGGTCCCTACGAGCAGTACTTC.

V gene TRBV11-2 combines with J gene TRBJ2-7, with 9 bases fitting TRBD1. CDR1 and CDR2 from the germline V gene are SGHAT and FQNNGV. This CDR3 comprises 14 residues. V lost 6 bases to trimming and J lost 3 bases; unmatched junction nucleotides: 6. CDR3 nucleotides: TGTGCCAGCAGAAGGGACAGGGCGGGCTACGAGCAGTACTTC. Amino acid sequence: CASRRDRAGYEQYF. Full variable domain (rest looked up from reference TRBV11-2 and TRBJ2-7): EAGVAQSPRYKIIEKRQSVAFWCNPISGHATLYWYQQILGQGPKLLIQFQNNGVVDDSQLPKDRFSAERLKGVDSTLKIQPAKLEDSAVYLCASRRDRAGYEQYFGPGTRLTVT.

This rearrangement joins TRBV5-4 to TRBJ2-1; 7 positions agree with TRBD1. This CDR3 has 14 residues. CDR1 and CDR2 from the germline V gene are SGHNT and YYREEE (reference sequence). The J segment lost 7 bases and the V segment lost 6 bases, leaving 10 bases of the junction unmatched. CDR3 region: CASNRGQAGNEQFF. DNA for the CDR3: TGTGCCAGCAACCGAGGACAGGCCGGGAATGAGCAGTTCTTC.

The CDR3 DNA follows: TGCGCCAGCAGTCATCAACTCGGACAGGGATTCCGGGGAGGAGAAAAACTGTTTTTT. It codes for CASSHQLGQGFRGGEKLFF. The chain is built from TRBV23-1 and TRBJ1-4, with 8 positions matching TRBD1. TRBV23-1 falls under the ORF class, with uncertain function. With 3 bases clipped from V and 8 bases from J, the junction kept 20 bases outside the gene matches. This CDR3 region has 19 residues.

V usage is TRBV19 and J usage is TRBJ2-4; maybe TRBD1 (5 bases). V was trimmed by 8 bases and J by 0 bases, leaving 20 bases between them. Germline values: CDR1 LNHDA, CDR2 SQIVND (reference sequence). The CDR3 has 17 amino acids. The CDR3 sequence: CASPKAYDSRAKNIQYF. The CDR3 DNA follows: TGTGCCAGTCCCAAAGCGTATGACAGCCGAGCCAAAAACATTCAGTACTTC.

The genes are TRBV19 and TRBJ1-4, with D tentatively TRBD1 (5 bases). Germline V gene lookup returns CDR1 LNHDA and CDR2 SQIVND (reference sequence). The CDR3 has 15 residues. V lost 0 bases, J lost 5 bases, and 10 bases lay in between. This chain's CDR3 is CASSIDRVGNEKLFF. The CDR3 DNA follows: TGTGCCAGTAGTATAGACAGGGTTGGAAATGAAAAACTGTTTTTT.

The chain couples TRBV12-3 or TRBV12-4 to TRBJ1-2; possibly TRBD1 for D (6 bases). This CDR3 comprises 13 residues. Trimming pared 3 bases from V and 7 bases from J, leaving 12 bases between. The CDR3 bases are TGTGCCAGCAGTTTTGCAGGGGCGGGTGGCTACACCTTC. Its translation: CASSFAGAGGYTF.

This chain uses TRBV7-9 with TRBJ1-1; TRBD1 matches at 7 bases. This CDR3 contains 14 residues. Unmatched junction bases numbered 4, after V lost 5 bases and J lost 1 base. In germline, CDR1 is SEHNR, CDR2 FQNEAQ (reference sequence). The CDR3 nucleotides are TGTGCCAGCAGCCGGGGACAGAGGAACACTGAAGCTTTCTTT. Residues: CASSRGQRNTEAFF. Complete variable domain (other parts from reference TRBV7-9 and TRBJ1-1): DTGVSQNPRHKITKRGQNVTFRCDPISEHNRLYWYRQTLGQGPEFLTYFQNEAQLEKSRLLSDRFSAERPKGSFSTLEIQRTEQGDSAMYLCASSRGQRNTEAFFGQGTRLTVV.

This clone was detected only once. The chain carries TRBV4-2 and TRBJ2-3; 12 bases are shared with TRBD2. This CDR3 contains 17 residues. Germline V lookup: CDR1 LGHNA, CDR2 YNFKEQ. V lost 0 bases, J lost 5 bases, and 6 bases stayed unmatched. The CDR3 DNA reads TGTGCCAGCAGCCAAGACTCTAGCGGGGGGGCAGGAGATACGCAGTATTTT. Translated: CASSQDSSGGAGDTQYF.

This chain uses TRBV5-4 with TRBJ2-5, with 12 bases lining up with TRBD2. V shed 0 bases, J shed 5 bases, and the junction held 5 bases outside the gene matches. The CDR3 totals 16 residues. The germline CDR1 and CDR2 sequences are SGHNT and YYREEE (reference sequence). The CDR3 coding sequence is TGTGCCAGCAGCTTGGCGAGACTAGCGGGGGATGAGACCCAGTACTTC. Residues: CASSLARLAGDETQYF.

The gene calls are TRBV6-2 or TRBV6-3 and TRBJ2-4; 8 nucleotides line up with TRBD2. The V segment lost 6 bases and the J segment 7 bases; nucleotides outside the gene matches: 5. Germline loops: CDR1 MNHEY, CDR2 SVGEGT. This CDR3 is 13 amino acids long. CDR3 loop: CASSPGTRNIQYF. DNA of the CDR3: TGTGCCAGCAGCCCCGGGACTAGGAACATTCAGTACTTC.

The V call is TRBV6-5, the J call TRBJ2-7; D is unresolved. V lost 5 bases to trimming and J lost 3 bases, with 8 bases between them. CDR1 and CDR2 from the germline V gene are MNHEY and SVGAGI. The CDR3 runs to 12 residues. The CDR3 loop reads CASSPAGYEQYF. Written as DNA, the CDR3 is TGTGCCAGCAGTCCCGCAGGCTACGAGCAGTACTTC.

This clone was seen a few times. V is TRBV7-9 and J is TRBJ1-5; D remains unclear. The CDR3 is 16 residues long. Between the trimmed V and J ends, which lost 4 bases and 2 bases, there was a span of 15 bases. Germline V gives CDR1 SEHNR, CDR2 FQNEAQ (reference sequence). CDR3 DNA sequence: TGTGCCAGCAGCTCAAACAGTGCGGAGGGCAATCAGCCCCAGCATTTT. Its protein product is CASSSNSAEGNQPQHF.

This clone is a singleton in its sample. The rearrangement uses TRBV7-3 and TRBJ2-7; D perhaps matches TRBD2 (6 bases). Trimming took 5 bases from V and 2 from J, leaving 13 bases between them. The CDR3 runs to 14 residues. Germline V gives CDR1 SGHTA, CDR2 FQGTGA. CDR3: CASSQAGGPYEQYF. The CDR3 DNA is TGTGCCAGCAGCCAAGCCGGGGGACCCTACGAGCAGTACTTC.

The chain employs TRBV19 and TRBJ1-5; 7 nucleotides align to TRBD1. V lost 6 bases to trimming and J lost 3 bases; unmatched junction nucleotides: 5. CDR1 LNHDA and CDR2 SQIVND come from the germline V gene (reference sequence). The CDR3 spans 14 residues. The CDR3 spells CASSTGTVNQPQHF. CDR3 coding DNA: TGTGCCAGTAGCACTGGGACAGTCAATCAGCCCCAGCATTTT.

This chain uses TRBV11-3 with TRBJ1-6, with a possible D match to TRBD1 (6 bases). Trimming pared 0 bases from V and 0 bases from J, leaving 18 bases between. The CDR3 sequence is 20 residues long. Germline CDR1 is SGHNT and CDR2 is YENEEA. The CDR3 loop is CASSLDGGGPFSSYNSPLHF. The CDR3 DNA is TGTGCCAGCAGCTTAGATGGGGGGGGCCCGTTTAGCTCCTATAATTCACCCCTCCACTTT.

The chain recombines TRBV20-1 with TRBJ2-3; 7 bases line up with TRBD2. J gave up 14 bases and V 4 bases, and 9 bases lay outside the gene matches. The germline gives CDR1 DFQATT, CDR2 SNEGSKA (reference sequence). The CDR3 runs to 11 residues. CDR3 residues: CSAIGPGGRYF. As DNA, the CDR3 is TGCAGTGCTATCGGACCGGGCGGGAGGTATTTT.

This rearrangement joins TRBV5-1 to TRBJ1-1; D not resolved. Germline assignment: CDR1 SGHRS and CDR2 YFSETQ. Trimming took 5 bases from V and 0 from J, leaving 8 bases between them. The CDR3 sequence is 13 residues long. Written as DNA, the CDR3 is TGCGCCAGCAGGCTTACATTGAACACTGAAGCTTTCTTT. Residues: CASRLTLNTEAFF.

This clone was detected only a few times. The chain recombines TRBV10-2 with TRBJ2-7, with TRBD1 as a possible D gene (6 bases). Germline V gene lookup returns CDR1 WSHSY and CDR2 SAAADI. V dropped 3 bases and J dropped 5 bases, with 14 bases sitting between them. The CDR3 totals 14 residues. The CDR3 region has the DNA TGCGCCAGCAGTGACGGATCAGGGGTAAACGAGCAGTACTTC. It translates to CASSDGSGVNEQYF.

The rearrangement joins TRBV9 to TRBJ1-2; TRBD1 matches at 9 bases. The CDR3 length is 14 residues. V trimming: 3 bases; J trimming: 6 bases; junction bases outside the gene matches: 6. The germline CDR1 and CDR2 sequences are SGDLS and YYNGEE. In nucleotides, the CDR3 is TGTGCCAGCAGCGCAGACAGGGGGATCCATGGCTACACCTTC. Residues: CASSADRGIHGYTF.

Ten or more counts support this clone. The rearrangement links TRBV7-3 to TRBJ1-1, with TRBD1 identical over 7 bases. The CDR3 covers 15 residues. Germline CDR1 reads SGHTA; CDR2 reads FQGTGA. V was pared by 5 bases and J by 4 bases, with 10 bases of the junction left unmatched. CDR3 in DNA: TGTGCCAGCAGCCCCTGGGCAGGGGGTAGCACTGAAGCTTTCTTT. This translates into CASSPWAGGSTEAFF. The full variable domain, completed using reference TRBV7-3 and TRBJ1-1, is GAGVSQTPSNKVTEKGKYVELRCDPISGHTALYWYRQSLGQGPEFLIYFQGTGAADDSGLPNDRFFAVRPEGSVSTLKIQRTERGDSAVYLCASSPWAGGSTEAFFGQGTRLTVV.

This clone occurred a few times. The chain uses TRBV6-2 or TRBV6-3 and TRBJ2-7; 8 nucleotides align to TRBD2. V was clipped by 0 bases and J by 6 bases; unmatched bases: 4. The CDR3 runs to 14 residues. Per germline, CDR1 MNHEY and CDR2 SVGEGT. CDR3 sequence reads: CASSYSRGALEQYF. As DNA, the CDR3 is TGTGCCAGCAGTTACTCGCGGGGGGCGCTCGAGCAGTACTTC.

The chain joins TRBV19 to TRBJ1-6; the D gene is possibly TRBD1 (5 bases). Germline values: CDR1 LNHDA, CDR2 SQIVND (reference sequence). V lost 3 bases and J lost 0, with 12 bases in between. This CDR3 comprises 17 residues. CDR3 amino acids: CASSMEGGGSYNSPLHF. For the CDR3, the DNA is TGTGCCAGTAGTATGGAGGGTGGGGGCTCCTATAATTCACCCCTCCACTTT.

A word on this clone: A junction end diverges from the germline sequence, so it may reflect a read error. The gene calls are TRBV7-7 and TRBJ2-5; TRBD2 matches 9 bases. The CDR3 is 20 amino acids. Germline CDR1 is SSHAT and CDR2 is FNYEAQ (reference sequence). DNA of the CDR3: TGTGCTAGCAGTTTACGGTTGCCAGCGGGGGGCCTCTTGGTAGGGGAGACCCAGTACTTC. This codes for CASSLRLPAGGLLVGETQYF.